This TCR beta chain was sequenced in a study of blood T cells in healthy people across ages (dated by TCRdb to about 2015). Looking at the study overall: Template switching captured roughly one uniquely barcoded TCR beta cDNA molecule per two T cells in model experiments. The study measured age-related changes in TCR beta repertoire diversity using deep sequencing normalized with unique cDNA molecular identifiers. Donors were grouped into four age groups: young (average roughly 15 years), middle-aged (less than 40), aged (around 56) and long-lived (around 82). To avoid experimental bias, donors of different ages were randomly spread across the sequencing lanes. The study analyzed two additional independent replicas of 1 million unique cDNA reads from the same blood draw for two donors, one aged 18 to 30 and one aged 80 or older.

Compared with germline, V lacks 4 bases and J lacks 13 bases; bases without a gene match: 9. The CDR3 goes from the cysteine to the phenylalanine over 13 residues. CDR3 DNA is the only sequence kept; it has 39 bases, read in frame from the first base. The CDR1 and CDR2 encoded by the germline V gene are SGHDT and YYEEEE. Libraries were made using 5' RACE. These reads were obtained on an Illumina HiSeq 2500. A second roughly 6 to 12 cycle PCR used a sample-barcoded 5' primer and a J-beta primer mix. Each TCR beta cDNA molecule received a unique molecular identifier from a template-switch 5' adaptor carrying 12 random nucleotides. Each sample yielded at least 3 million CDR3-containing paired-end reads. The Mint cDNA synthesis kit, primed by a TRBC-specific oligonucleotide, was used to synthesize first-strand cDNA from all RNA. Following uracil-DNA glycosylase treatment, a first 18-cycle PCR with universal primers M1SS and BC2_uni_R was performed on all cDNA. The authors processed their data as follows. Normalization of each sample was performed by random selection of 1 million high-quality reads, each carrying a distinct molecular identifier. Reads with shared molecular identifiers were discarded instead of being binned into consensus sequences. MiTCR, run with a Q25 quality threshold and the strictest error-elimination algorithm, handled CDR3 identification, clonotype clustering and error correction. A nonparametric unseen species model with Euler transformation was used to estimate lower-bound total TCR beta diversity. The raw public data were reprocessed by TCRdb itself: fastp quality trimming at Q25, MiXCR clonotype calling, in-frame beta chains only. Every CDR3 protein is listed once, alongside the most common genes and DNA of its rows. In this record, the V and J calls reflect TCRdb's handling and not the investigators' own analysis. Here the sample has roughly 1.5 million distinct CDR3 sequences; under 55% occur a single time. Jointly, the top ten make up around 4% of the sample.

As for this clonotype: Its specific antigen is unknown. Qualities for individual bases were not recorded, and no much larger clone is one base off.

General findings and caveats noted by the study authors: The long-lived group showed more naive CD4+ T cells, fewer expanded clones and increased TCR diversity than the aged group, suggesting age selection. Observed TCR beta diversity correlated strongly with the percentage of naive T cells measured by flow cytometry. Estimates of total diversity based on one million sequenced T cells were regarded as lower bounds and as underestimates. Donor CMV infection status was unknown, potentially confounding age-related changes in expanded clonotypes. Because profiling used bulk unsorted PBMCs, naive and antigen-experienced compartments could not be compared conclusively. Observed TCR beta diversity per million T cells fell roughly linearly with age, and a significant reduction was already apparent by age around 40.

The donors were roughly 39 Caucasian individuals from Russia, aged 6 to 90 years, who were systemically healthy. Approximately 9 milliliters of peripheral blood were collected from each donor into EDTA-treated Vacutainer tubes. Ficoll-Paque density-gradient centrifugation was used to isolate PBMCs, with at least 7 million per sample. Total RNA was extracted from PBMCs with Trizol reagent, with at least 6 micrograms obtained per sample. For every donor, flow cytometry on a PBMC aliquot measured the percentage of naive CD45RAhigh/CD27high T cells. The TCR was taken from a woman in her late teens or twenties in good health. The chain uses TRBV5-6 and TRBJ2-4, and 9 bases in between align with TRBD2. The source material was blood. The CDR3 protein sequence reads: CASSTGLAYGQYF. The nucleotide sequence is given as TGTGCCAGCAGCACGGGACTAGCTTACGGGCAGTACTTC.